Sequencing of this T cell receptor beta chain was carried out in a study of blood T cell repertoires in COVID-19. Study overall: The United States, Italy and Spain supplied acute and convalescent COVID-19 samples. The cDNA or gDNA used as material had been derived from T cells, B-cell-depleted T cells, or PBMCs.

The authors' processing: Scientists estimated how many nucleated cells there were by amplifying reference gene primers. The data were produced by immunoSEQ multiplex PCR, yet TCRdb's version contains in-frame clones alone and is incomplete. The V and J calls and clone size are taken from that table; D and trimming were inferred from the DNA. The data hold roughly 84,000 clones, with around four fifths observed a single time. The ends were cut back, 0 bases at V and 4 bases at J, with 10 bases in the middle. CDR3 length equals 15 residues. CDR1 and CDR2 (germline): KGHSH, LQKENI. This TCR was sampled from a man older than 75 with active or convalescent COVID-19. Sequencing used peripheral blood. The rearrangement links TRBV18 to TRBJ1-3, with D possibly TRBD1 on 5 matching bases. The CDR3, as DNA: TGTGCCAGCTCACCACCGCAGGGCTGGGGAAACACCATATATTTT. Its translation: CASSPPQGWGNTIYF.